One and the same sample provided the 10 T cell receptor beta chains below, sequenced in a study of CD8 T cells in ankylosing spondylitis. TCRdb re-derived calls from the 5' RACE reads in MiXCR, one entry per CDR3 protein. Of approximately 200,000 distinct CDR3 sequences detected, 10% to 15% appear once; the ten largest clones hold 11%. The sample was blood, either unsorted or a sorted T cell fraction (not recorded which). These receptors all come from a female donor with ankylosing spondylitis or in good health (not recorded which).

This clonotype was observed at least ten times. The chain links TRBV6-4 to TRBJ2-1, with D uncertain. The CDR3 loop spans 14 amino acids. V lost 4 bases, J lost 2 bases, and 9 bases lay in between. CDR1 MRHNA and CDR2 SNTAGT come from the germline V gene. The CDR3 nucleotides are TGTGCCAGCAGTGGCGGAAACCCCTACAATGAGCAGTTCTTC. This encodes CASSGGNPYNEQFF.

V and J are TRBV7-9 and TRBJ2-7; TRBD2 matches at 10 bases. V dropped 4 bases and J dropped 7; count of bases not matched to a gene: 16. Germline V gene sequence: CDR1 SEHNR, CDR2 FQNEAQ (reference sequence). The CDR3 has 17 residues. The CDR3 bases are TGTGCCAGCAGCTCGCGACTAGCGGGTGCTCTCCTAAGGGAGCAGTACTTC. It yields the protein CASSSRLAGALLREQYF.

The CDR3 region is CASSLALSVNYGYTF. The DNA for the CDR3 is TGTGCCAGCAGCTTGGCCCTTTCGGTTAACTATGGCTACACCTTC. The genes are TRBV5-5 and TRBJ1-2; D remains unclear. This CDR3 spans 15 amino acids. Germline CDR1 and CDR2: SGHKS and YYEKEE (reference sequence). Between the trimmed V and J ends, which lost 0 bases and 1 base, there was a span of 10 bases.

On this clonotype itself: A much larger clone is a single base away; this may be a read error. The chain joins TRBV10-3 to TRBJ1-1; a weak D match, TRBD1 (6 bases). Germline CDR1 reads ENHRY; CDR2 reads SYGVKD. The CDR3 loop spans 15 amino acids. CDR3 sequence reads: CTIKPGRGIVPEAFF. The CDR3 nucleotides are TGTACCATCAAGCCCGGCAGGGGAATAGTCCCTGAAGCTTTCTTT.

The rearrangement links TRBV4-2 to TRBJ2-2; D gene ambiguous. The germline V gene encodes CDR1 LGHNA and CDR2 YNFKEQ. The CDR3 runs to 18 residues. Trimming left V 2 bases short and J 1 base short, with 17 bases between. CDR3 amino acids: CASSQRLGALGNTGELFF. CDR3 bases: TGTGCCAGCAGCCAAAGATTGGGTGCCCTGGGGAACACCGGGGAGCTGTTTTTT.

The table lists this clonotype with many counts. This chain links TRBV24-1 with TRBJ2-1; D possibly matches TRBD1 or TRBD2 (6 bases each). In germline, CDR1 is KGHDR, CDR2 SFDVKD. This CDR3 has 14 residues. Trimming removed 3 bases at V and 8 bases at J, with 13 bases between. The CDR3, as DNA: TGTGCCACCAGTGATAGGGCAGGGGAGGATGAGCAGTTCTTC. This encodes CATSDRAGEDEQFF.

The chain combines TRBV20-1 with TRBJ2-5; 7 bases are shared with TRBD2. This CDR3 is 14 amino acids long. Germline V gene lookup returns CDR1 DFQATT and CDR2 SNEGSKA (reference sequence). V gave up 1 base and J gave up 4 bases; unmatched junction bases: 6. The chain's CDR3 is CSARGGRASETQYF. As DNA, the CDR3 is TGCAGTGCTAGAGGTGGGAGGGCCTCAGAGACCCAGTACTTC.

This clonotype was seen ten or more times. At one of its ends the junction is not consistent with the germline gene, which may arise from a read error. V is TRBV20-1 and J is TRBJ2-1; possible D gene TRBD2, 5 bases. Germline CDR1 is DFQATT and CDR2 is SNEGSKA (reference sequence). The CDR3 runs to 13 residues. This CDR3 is CSARAILKDSSSF. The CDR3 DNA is TGCAGTGCTAGAGCAATCTTGAAGGACTCGTCGTCATTC.

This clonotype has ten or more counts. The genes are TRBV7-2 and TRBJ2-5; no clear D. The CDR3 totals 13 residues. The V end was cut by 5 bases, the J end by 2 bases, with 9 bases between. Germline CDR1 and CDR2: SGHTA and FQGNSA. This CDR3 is CASSLVEQETQYF. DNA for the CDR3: TGTGCCAGCAGCCTAGTAGAGCAAGAGACCCAGTACTTC.

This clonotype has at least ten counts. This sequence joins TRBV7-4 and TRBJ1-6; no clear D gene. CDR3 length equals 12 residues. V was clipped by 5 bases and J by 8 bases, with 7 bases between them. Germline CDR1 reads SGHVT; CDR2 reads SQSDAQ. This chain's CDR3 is CASSPWDSPLHF. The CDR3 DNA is TGTGCCAGCAGCCCATGGGATTCACCCCTCCACTTT. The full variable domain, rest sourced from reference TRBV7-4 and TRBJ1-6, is GAGVSQSPRYKVAKRGRDVALRCDSISGHVTLYWYRQTLGQGSEVLTYSQSDAQRDKSGRPSGRFSAERPERSVSTLKIQRTEQGDSAVYLCASSPWDSPLHFGNGTRLTVT.